The clone carrying this T cell receptor beta chain was observed at least ten times. Its antigen is unknown. These data are taken from a study of Graves' ophthalmopathy and Graves' hyperthyroidism. Study observations and caveats: The blood repertoire also included most expanded thyroid clonotypes above 0.001 frequency.

Germline CDR1 is KGHSH and CDR2 is LQKENI. The CDR3 runs 16 residues. V dropped 0 bases and J dropped 3 bases, with 15 bases sitting between them. The sequenced template was RNA, covering the TCR beta CDR3 region. First-round RT-PCR with HTBI primers preceded a second-round multiplex PCR. TCRdb itself ran the multiplex PCR reads through MiXCR, one entry per CDR3 protein. This sample yields 350,000 to 400,000 distinct CDR3 sequences, of which 15% are seen a single time; roughly 7% belongs to the top ten. Around 10 ml of fresh blood yielded the PBMCs by density gradient. V is TRBV18 and J is TRBJ2-7, with D unresolved. This clonotype was sampled from a woman under 30 with stable Graves' hyperthyroidism. Sequencing was performed on peripheral blood. CDR3 nucleotide sequence: TGTGCCAGCTCACCACCGGTTAAGGGTCTATACTACGAGCAGTACTTC. Translated: CASSPPVKGLYYEQYF.